This T cell receptor (beta chain) emerged from a study of Ad26.COV2.S vaccination and SARS-CoV-2 variants. The wider study: The donor participated in the COV1001 trial, in its Ad26.COV2.S arm.

The CDR3 is made up of 8 amino acids. With 5 bases removed from V and 6 bases from J, the gap between germline ends came to 2 bases. Germline-derived CDR1 and CDR2 are GTSNPN and SVGIG (reference sequence). Study results and limitations: Researchers cautioned that TCR breadth and depth analyses may have underestimated total T cell responses. Similar non-spike TCR breadth was observed in recipients of vaccine and of placebo.

As to treatment: about 20 received Ad26.COV2.S at low or high dose, single or two shots; about 5 received placebo; per-sample allocation not given. Collection of samples fell on day 63 after the first vaccine or placebo injection. In Boston, the donor was an adult between 18-55 years of age. This clone has only one observation. Its matching antigen is unknown. Sequencing used immunoSEQ multiplex PCR; TCRdb keeps in-frame clones, though not all of them. The sample lists around 240,000 clones, 88% occurring once. V gene TRBV30 combines with J gene TRBJ2-7; D gene unclear. The TCR was taken from a person between 18 and 59 years old who received the Ad26.COV2.S COVID-19 vaccine or a placebo. Source: peripheral blood, taken in a trial of Ad26.COV2.S vaccine versus placebo. Here the CDR3 reads CAWGEQYF. The CDR3, as DNA: TGTGCCTGGGGCGAGCAGTACTTC.